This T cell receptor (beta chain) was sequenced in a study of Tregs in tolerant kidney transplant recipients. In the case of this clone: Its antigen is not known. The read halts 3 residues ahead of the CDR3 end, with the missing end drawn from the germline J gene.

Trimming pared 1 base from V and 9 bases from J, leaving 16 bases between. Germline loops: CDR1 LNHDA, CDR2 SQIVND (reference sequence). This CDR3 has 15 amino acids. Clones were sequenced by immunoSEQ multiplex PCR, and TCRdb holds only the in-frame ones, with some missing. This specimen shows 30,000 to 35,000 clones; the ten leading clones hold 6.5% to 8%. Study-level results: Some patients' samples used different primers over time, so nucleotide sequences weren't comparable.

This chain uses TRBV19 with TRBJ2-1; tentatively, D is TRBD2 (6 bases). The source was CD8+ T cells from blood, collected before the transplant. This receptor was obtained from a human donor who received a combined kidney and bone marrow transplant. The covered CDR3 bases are TGTGCCAGTAGTATAGTATGGGGGGACGGTAGTGAG. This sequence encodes CASSIVWGDGSE. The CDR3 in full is CASSIVWGDGSEQFF.